This TCR beta chain stems from a study of T-cell memory formation after mild COVID-19. One entry per CDR3 protein results from TCRdb running MiXCR on the 5' RACE reads. The sample has under 50,000 distinct CDR3 sequences, 25% to 35% seen once. The sequence came from a man in his late teens or twenties who had mild COVID-19 (a few samples of this study predate the infection). Cell type and time point are not known. The sample was PBMCs or a T cell subset sorted from them (not recorded which).

The CDR3 here is CSVEAWDRASYEQYF. The CDR3 nucleotides read TGCAGCGTTGAAGCTTGGGACAGGGCATCCTACGAGCAGTACTTC. The chain couples TRBV29-1 to TRBJ2-7; 9 positions match TRBD1. Trimming removed 1 base from V and 1 base from J; junction bases left unmatched: 5. CDR3 length: 15 residues. CDR1 and CDR2 from the germline V gene are SQVTM and ANQGSEA.